The 10 T cell receptor beta chains given below trace back to one sample, sequenced in a study of blood T cells in healthy people across ages. Primed by a sample-barcoded 5' primer and a J-beta primer mix, a second PCR proceeded for 7 to 11 cycles. One entry per CDR3 protein results from TCRdb running MiXCR on the 5' RACE reads. The data hold roughly 930,000 distinct CDR3 sequences, with about 48% observed a single time. The sequenced sample was blood. These receptors all stem from a man aged 25 to 40 in good health.

The table lists this clonotype with many counts. The CDR3 coding sequence is TGTGCCAGCAGCCCGAGTGGTGGCAGGGCAAGCTATGGCTACACCTTC. As protein: CASSPSGGRASYGYTF. V gene TRBV11-3 combines with J gene TRBJ1-2, with D tentatively TRBD1 (5 bases). CDR3 length: 16 amino acids. Per germline, CDR1 SGHNT and CDR2 YENEEA. The germline V and J ends were trimmed by 5 bases and 4 bases, with 20 bases remaining between them. The variable domain in full, with the rest retrieved from reference TRBV11-3 and TRBJ1-2, is EAGVVQSPRYKIIEKKQPVAFWCNPISGHNTLYWYLQNLGQGPELLIRYENEEAVDDSQLPKDRFSAERLKGVDSTLKIQPAELGDSAVYLCASSPSGGRASYGYTFGSGTRLTVV.

The table lists this clonotype with a few counts. The chain recombines TRBV11-2 with TRBJ2-3; 9 bases line up with TRBD2. CDR1 and CDR2 from the germline V gene are SGHAT and FQNNGV. The J segment lost 2 bases and the V segment lost 3 bases, leaving 9 bases of the junction unmatched. The CDR3 runs to 17 residues. The CDR3 is CASSFRRSGGTTDTQYF. CDR3 nucleotide sequence: TGTGCCAGCAGCTTCCGGAGAAGCGGGGGGACCACAGATACGCAGTATTTT.

The rearrangement uses TRBV11-1 and TRBJ2-7; D is undetermined. Trimming left V 0 bases short and J 4 bases short, with 19 bases between. The CDR3 sequence is 17 residues long. CDR1 SGHAT and CDR2 FQDESV come from the germline V gene (reference sequence). DNA of the CDR3: TGTGCCAGCAGCTTAGCCGTCAGAGCCTCGACGGCTTACGAGCAGTACTTC. Its translation: CASSLAVRASTAYEQYF.

The chain employs TRBV11-2 and TRBJ2-6, with a possible D match to TRBD1 (6 bases). There are 19 residues in the CDR3. The V gene lost 1 base and the J gene lost 1 base, with 17 bases spanning the gap. The germline gives CDR1 SGHAT, CDR2 FQNNGV. CDR3 in DNA: TGTGCCAGCAGCTTAGTTGATCTGGGACAAGTTTCTGGGGCCAACGTCCTGACTTTC. It yields the protein CASSLVDLGQVSGANVLTF. Filled out from reference TRBV11-2 and TRBJ2-6, the complete variable domain reads EAGVAQSPRYKIIEKRQSVAFWCNPISGHATLYWYQQILGQGPKLLIQFQNNGVVDDSQLPKDRFSAERLKGVDSTLKIQPAKLEDSAVYLCASSLVDLGQVSGANVLTFGAGSRLTVL.

V and J are TRBV20-1 and TRBJ2-7; TRBD2 aligns across 10 bases. The germline CDR1 and CDR2 sequences are DFQATT and SNEGSKA (reference sequence). This CDR3 spans 15 amino acids. J lost 2 bases, V lost 6 bases, and 10 bases had no gene match. For the CDR3, the DNA is TGCAGTGCCACGGGCGCCGGGACTAGCGCCTACGAGCAGTACTTC. It encodes CSATGAGTSAYEQYF.

On this clonotype: The junction and the germline gene differ at one end; a read error may be behind it. The chain carries TRBV20-1 and TRBJ2-3; the match to TRBD2 covers 7 bases. The germline CDR1 and CDR2 sequences are DFQATT and SNEGSKA (reference sequence). This CDR3 has 14 amino acids. DNA of the CDR3: TGCAGTACTAGGCCGGGGGGACCCCAGGATACGCAGTATTTT. This translates into CSTRPGGPQDTQYF.

This chain joins TRBV2 and TRBJ2-5; no definite D call. The J call may not be correct, given that the DNA end is closer to TRBJ2-7. The CDR3 is 14 residues long. Germline loops: CDR1 SNHLY, CDR2 FYNNEI. CDR3 DNA: TGTGCCAGCATCCCGGGCGCGGAGTCCTACGAGCAGTACTTC. This encodes CASIPGAESYEQYF.

CDR3 nucleotides: TGCAGTGTTAACGTTCCGGGGCTCAGGAGACAGCCCCAGCATTTT. Its translation is CSVNVPGLRRQPQHF. The V and J genes are TRBV20-1 and TRBJ1-5, with D maybe TRBD1 (5 bases). Between the trimmed V and J ends, which lost 7 bases and 7 bases, there was a span of 23 bases. CDR1 DFQATT and CDR2 SNEGSKA come from the germline V gene (reference sequence). The length of the CDR3 is 15 residues.

This clonotype was seen a few times. The gene calls are TRBV6-6 and TRBJ2-7; D is perhaps TRBD2 (5 bases). The DNA end favors TRBJ2-5, so the J call may be wrong. Germline values: CDR1 MNHNY, CDR2 SVGAGI (reference sequence). The CDR3 runs to 13 residues. The chain's CDR3 is CASSYSPGETQYF. The CDR3 DNA is TGTGCCAGCAGTTACTCTCCGGGGGAGACCCAGTACTTC.

The rearrangement links TRBV7-9 to TRBJ1-1, with D unresolved. V was cut by 0 bases and J by 5 bases, with 10 bases left in between. Germline CDR1 SEHNR, CDR2 FQNEAQ (reference sequence). CDR3 length: 14 residues. The CDR3 nucleotides are TGTGCCAGCAGCTTAGCGGCGGACGGGACTGAAGCTTTCTTT. This gives the protein CASSLAADGTEAFF.